The clone carrying this T cell receptor (beta chain) was detected only a few times. The target antigen is unknown. Autoimmune disease history or systemic immunosuppression barred patients. Trimming removed 7 bases from V and 2 bases from J, with 8 bases in between. Germline assignment: CDR1 MNHEY and CDR2 SVGAGI. The CDR3 consists of 12 residues. This specimen belongs to a study of OX40 agonist ivuxolimab in advanced cancers. Study as a whole: Three individuals attained partial responses, comprising one hepatocellular carcinoma case and two cutaneous melanoma cases. Whole-study results and caveats: At 0.1 to 3.0 mg/kg and by week 6, CD4+ and CD8+ T cells in the blood had expanded clonally. Averaged across samples, CD8+ T cells carried more expanded clones than CD4+ did.

Sequencing used immunoSEQ multiplex PCR; TCRdb keeps in-frame clones, though not all of them. The table has fewer than 60,000 clones, nearly 80% seen once. This TCR derives from an adult with an advanced solid tumor such as melanoma, head and neck, liver or kidney cancer. V gene TRBV6-5 combines with J gene TRBJ1-2; D not resolved. The sequences come from CD4+ or CD8+ T cells sorted from blood, collected in a trial of the OX40 agonist ivuxolimab. Here the CDR3 DNA reads TGTGCCAGCAAGGGATCAAACTATGGCTACACCTTC. Translation: CASKGSNYGYTF.